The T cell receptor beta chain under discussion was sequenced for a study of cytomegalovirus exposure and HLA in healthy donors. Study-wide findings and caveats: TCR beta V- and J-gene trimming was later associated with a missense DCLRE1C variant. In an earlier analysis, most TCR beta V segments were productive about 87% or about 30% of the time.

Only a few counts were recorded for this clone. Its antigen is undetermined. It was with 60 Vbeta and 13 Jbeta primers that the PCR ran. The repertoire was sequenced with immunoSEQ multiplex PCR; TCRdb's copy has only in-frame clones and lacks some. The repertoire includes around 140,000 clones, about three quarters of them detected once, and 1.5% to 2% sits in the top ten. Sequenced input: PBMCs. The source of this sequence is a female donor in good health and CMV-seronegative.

CDR3 sequence: CATSREQENTEAFF. The CDR3 DNA follows: TGTGCCACCAGCAGAGAGCAGGAGAACACTGAAGCTTTCTTT. The chain employs TRBV15 and TRBJ1-1; D remains ambiguous. V was clipped by 0 bases and J by 1 base, with 6 bases between them. The V gene's germline CDR1 is LNHNV and CDR2 YYDKDF (reference sequence). This CDR3 has 14 amino acids. The full variable domain, with the rest looked up from reference TRBV15 and TRBJ1-1, is DAMVIQNPRYQVTQFGKPVTLSCSQTLNHNVMYWYQQKSSQAPKLLFHYYDKDFNNEADTPDNFQSRRPNTSFCFLDIRSPGLGDTAMYLCATSREQENTEAFFGQGTRLTVV.